Listed below are T cell receptor beta chains from one sample, sequenced in a study of blood T cell repertoires in COVID-19. Sequencing used immunoSEQ multiplex PCR; TCRdb keeps in-frame clones, though not all of them. The sample includes about 57,000 clones, 82% of them seen just once. Material for sequencing was peripheral blood. These receptors came from an older woman with acute or convalescent COVID-19. Both conserved end residues are part of each CDR3. A D gene is named only where the DNA matches it firmly. The size of a clone is reported for some rows only, either as once, few or many, or as a class for expanded clones.

CDR3nt	CDR3aa	j_gene	abundance	d_gene	v_gene	len
TGTGCCAGCAGGGCACCCGAAGTTTCACCCCTCCACTTT	CASRAPEVSPLHF	TRBJ1-6	-	-	TRBV2	13
TGTGCCAGCAGCGTAGCACTAGCGGGGTCCGGGGAGCTGTTTTTT	CASSVALAGSGELFF	TRBJ2-2	-	TRBD2	TRBV9	15
TGCAGCGTTGAAGGACAGGCTCCCTACGAGCAGTACTTC	CSVEGQAPYEQYF	TRBJ2-7	-	-	TRBV29-1	13
TGTGCCAGCAGCGTCCCCCTAGCGGGGGGGCCGGGTGAGCAGTTCTTC	CASSVPLAGGPGEQFF	TRBJ2-1	-	TRBD2	TRBV9	16
TGCGCCAGCAGCCTACAAGCGGGCGGGCGGGATACGCAGTATTTT	CASSLQAGGRDTQYF	TRBJ2-3	-	-	TRBV5-1	15
TGTGCCAGCAGGACGGGAGGGCCCAATGGAAACACCATATATTTT	CASRTGGPNGNTIYF	TRBJ1-3	-	-	TRBV6-5	15
TGTGCCAGCAACCTAGACAGGGCGAACGGCTACACCTTC	CASNLDRANGYTF	TRBJ1-2	-	TRBD1	TRBV2	13
TGTGCCAGCAGCTTAGGTCAGGGCGAATCACCCCTCCACTTT	CASSLGQGESPLHF	TRBJ1-6	-	-	TRBV7-9	14
TGTGCCAGCAGTAGGACAGGGATAAACACTGAAGCTTTCTTT	CASSRTGINTEAFF	TRBJ1-1	-	TRBD1	TRBV2	14
TGCGCCAGCAGCCCACCTCCGGGGGGCGGAAATGAGCAGTTCTTC	CASSPPPGGGNEQFF	TRBJ2-1	-	-	TRBV4-1	15
TGTGCCAGCGGGCCTGAAAAGGGAGCCTACGAGCAGTACTTC	CASGPEKGAYEQYF	TRBJ2-7	few	-	TRBV9	14
TGTGCCAGCAGCCCAGGGAGGGATAATTCACCCCTCCACTTT	CASSPGRDNSPLHF	TRBJ1-6	-	-	TRBV7-9	14
TGTGCCAGTAGTATAGGGCAGAACACTGAAGCTTTCTTT	CASSIGQNTEAFF	TRBJ1-1	-	-	TRBV19	13
TGCGCCAGCAGCGTATACGGGATGAACACTGAAGCTTTCTTT	CASSVYGMNTEAFF	TRBJ1-1	once	-	TRBV5-1	14
TGTGCCAGTGGGGACGGGAGGCGGGAGACCCAGTACTTC	CASGDGRRETQYF	TRBJ2-5	-	TRBD2	TRBV3-1/TRBV3-2	13
TGTGCCAGCAGTGGAGAGGCCGGGATTCTGAATGAAAAACTGTTTTTT	CASSGEAGILNEKLFF	TRBJ1-4	-	-	TRBV6-1	16
TGTGCCAGCAGCCAAAGAAGCGGGGGGGGTACAGATACGCAGTATTTT	CASSQRSGGGTDTQYF	TRBJ2-3	few	TRBD2	TRBV3-1/TRBV3-2	16
TGTGCCAGCAGCAAGAGAGAGGGACAGGGGATCTGGGGCAATCAGCCCCAGCATTTT	CASSKREGQGIWGNQPQHF	TRBJ1-5	-	-	TRBV21-1	19
TGCGCCAGCAGATGGGCATCCCGGGACACCAACACCGGGGAGCTGTTTTTT	CASRWASRDTNTGELFF	TRBJ2-2	-	-	TRBV5-1	17
TGTGCCAGCAGTATCGGACAGGCGAGCAATCAGCCCCAGCATTTT	CASSIGQASNQPQHF	TRBJ1-5	-	TRBD1	TRBV27	15
TGTGCCAGCAGTGAAGCGCCGGAGAACGGGGAGCTGTTTTTT	CASSEAPENGELFF	TRBJ2-2	once	-	TRBV6-1	14
TGTGCCAGCGTCAAACAGGGGGAAACTAATGAAAAACTGTTTTTT	CASVKQGETNEKLFF	TRBJ1-4	-	TRBD1	TRBV28	15
TGTGCCAGTAGTATTTTCAGGGGATCTCAAAATGAGCAGTTCTTC	CASSIFRGSQNEQFF	TRBJ2-1	-	-	TRBV19	15
TGTGCTAGTCGTAGGGGACAGGCAGAAGAGACCCAGTACTTC	CASRRGQAEETQYF	TRBJ2-5	-	TRBD1	TRBV12-5	14
TGCGCCAGCAGCCCGGGGAGGGCGAATCAGCCCCAGCATTTT	CASSPGRANQPQHF	TRBJ1-5	-	-	TRBV4-3	14
TGTGCCACCAGTGATTTCACCTACGGGGAGCTGTTTTTT	CATSDFTYGELFF	TRBJ2-2	few	-	TRBV24-1	13
TGCGCCAGCAGCCAAGACGGGTATCAGCCCCAGCATTTT	CASSQDGYQPQHF	TRBJ1-5	-	-	TRBV4-1	13
TGCGCCAGCAGACAGGGGTTCAAAGAAAAACTGTTTTTT	CASRQGFKEKLFF	TRBJ1-4	once	TRBD1	TRBV10-2	13
TGTGCCAGCTCACCTTTCCAGAGCAGCCTAGGGGCCTACAATGAGCAGTTCTTC	CASSPFQSSLGAYNEQFF	TRBJ2-1	once	-	TRBV18	18
TGCAGTGCTAGCCAGGGTGGTGAAGCTTTCTTT	CSASQGGEAFF	TRBJ1-1	-	-	TRBV20-1	11
TGTGCCAGTAACCCGGGACTAGCCACTGAAGCTTTCTTT	CASNPGLATEAFF	TRBJ1-1	-	-	TRBV19	13
TGTGCCAGCAGCACAGGGGGGCAATACAATGAGCAGTTCTTC	CASSTGGQYNEQFF	TRBJ2-1	-	TRBD1	TRBV11-2	14
TGTGCCAGCAGTGAAGCGCGGTCTGGCTACACCTTC	CASSEARSGYTF	TRBJ1-2	-	-	TRBV2	12
TGTGCCAGCTCACTTTCCGGGACAGCACGTGGAAACACCATATATTTT	CASSLSGTARGNTIYF	TRBJ1-3	few	TRBD1	TRBV18	16
TGTGCCAGCAGCTTAGATGACAGAAGCTATGGCTACACCTTC	CASSLDDRSYGYTF	TRBJ1-2	-	-	TRBV5-4	14
TGTGCCAGCAGTGACGTCGGGGCGGGAGAAACCCAGCATTTT	CASSDVGAGETQHF	TRBJ1-5	few	-	TRBV2	14
TGTGCCAGCAGCTGGACTAGCGGGGCTTCTAGCACAGATACGCAGTATTTT	CASSWTSGASSTDTQYF	TRBJ2-3	-	TRBD2	TRBV5-8	17
TGTGCCAGCAGTTTATTGGGGACAGGGGCGGGCGAGCAGTACTTC	CASSLLGTGAGEQYF	TRBJ2-7	-	TRBD1	TRBV27	15
TGTGCCAGCTCGACTAGGGACGGTAACACCGGGGAGCTGTTTTTT	CASSTRDGNTGELFF	TRBJ2-2	-	-	TRBV18	15
TGTGCCAGCAAGACCGACAGGGGGCTTTTCGATGAGCAGTTCTTC	CASKTDRGLFDEQFF	TRBJ2-1	-	TRBD1	TRBV2	15
TGTGCCAGCAGCCAAGGAGGAGACCTGGGTGAGCAGTTCTTC	CASSQGGDLGEQFF	TRBJ2-1	-	-	TRBV14	14
TGTGCCAGCACCGGAACCGGGAATCAGCCCCAGCATTTT	CASTGTGNQPQHF	TRBJ1-5	-	-	TRBV25-1	13
TGTGCTAGTGACGAAGACAGGGGGCATACCGGGGAGCTGTTTTTT	CASDEDRGHTGELFF	TRBJ2-2	-	TRBD1	TRBV12-5	15
TGTGCCAGCAGTGATGAGGACTACGAGCAGTACTTC	CASSDEDYEQYF	TRBJ2-7	-	-	TRBV2	12
TGTGCCACCCGGGACAGGGATGGAAACACCATATATTTT	CATRDRDGNTIYF	TRBJ1-3	once	TRBD1	TRBV19	13
TGTGCCAGCAGCCCCCCCTCTCAGCCCCAGCATTTT	CASSPPSQPQHF	TRBJ1-5	-	-	TRBV12-3/TRBV12-4	12
TGTGCCAGCAGCGTAGTTGGGGGCCGGGACTATGGCTACACCTTC	CASSVVGGRDYGYTF	TRBJ1-2	-	-	TRBV9	15